A single sample is the source of the 14 T cell receptor beta chains below, sequenced in a study of T cell repertoires in cytomegalovirus infection (dated by TCRdb to between 2018 and 2020). The instrument given in TCRdb is Illumina HiSeq 1500. The public reads were reanalyzed by TCRdb: fastp trimming at Q25, MiXCR alignment, in-frame beta chains only. CDR3 protein sequences are deduplicated, and each keeps its most common genes and DNA. The sample table records 180,000 or so distinct CDR3 sequences; about 18% of these occur just once. About 25% of the sample goes to the ten largest clones. Sequenced: CD8+ T cells from PBMCs. The receptors here all came from a human donor in good health (CMV status not recorded). Some clones in this sample may be carry-over from other donors' samples.

The chain is built from TRBV12-5 and TRBJ1-2; D gene uncertain. The V end lost 1 base, the J end lost 13 bases, and 13 bases lay between the germline ends. This CDR3 contains 12 residues. The germline CDR1 and CDR2 sequences are LGHNT and FRNRAP. The CDR3 coding sequence is TGTGCTAGTGGTTTGGGGCAGGCTCGTATCACCTTC. Translated, it gives CASGLGQARITF.

This clonotype has a count of ten or more. The chain combines TRBV7-8 with TRBJ1-5; D is ambiguous. This CDR3 has 17 amino acids. Trimming removed 2 bases from V and 0 bases from J, with 14 bases in between. Germline V lookup: CDR1 SGHVS, CDR2 FQNEAQ. CDR3 sequence reads: CASSLYVGQYSNQPQHF. The DNA for the CDR3 is TGTGCCAGCAGCTTATATGTCGGCCAATATAGCAATCAGCCCCAGCATTTT.

This clonotype was seen only a few times. This chain joins TRBV28 and TRBJ2-7, with D unresolved. The V gene's germline CDR1 is MDHEN and CDR2 SYDVKM. Trimming took 1 base from V and 3 from J, leaving 7 bases between them. The CDR3 runs 13 residues. Here the CDR3 reads CASSLYPVYEQYF. In DNA, the CDR3 is TGTGCCAGCAGTTTATACCCCGTCTACGAGCAGTACTTC.

The chain carries TRBV29-1 and TRBJ1-2, with 9 bases aligning to TRBD1. Germline CDR1 is SQVTM and CDR2 is ANQGSEA. The CDR3 has 12 amino acids. V lost 6 bases to trimming and J lost 6 bases; unmatched junction nucleotides: 5. CDR3 sequence: CSVTGGGDGYTF. Written as DNA, the CDR3 is TGCAGCGTAACAGGGGGCGGCGATGGCTACACCTTC.

This clonotype was found once. The chain uses TRBV19 and TRBJ2-2, with D perhaps matching TRBD2 (6 bases). Trimming removed 0 bases from V and 3 bases from J, with 11 bases in between. Looked up from germline, CDR1 is LNHDA and CDR2 is SQIVND (reference sequence). The CDR3 extends over 16 amino acids. For the CDR3, the DNA is TGTGCCAGTAGTATAGAGGACGCGGGACACACCGGGGAGCTGTTTTTT. It encodes CASSIEDAGHTGELFF.

This clonotype was counted only a few times. V gene TRBV4-2 combines with J gene TRBJ2-1; tentatively, D is TRBD1 (5 bases). CDR1 is LGHNA and CDR2 is YNFKEQ in the germline V gene. There are 14 residues in the CDR3. With 4 bases removed from V and 8 bases from J, the gap between germline ends came to 15 bases. In DNA form, the CDR3 reads TGTGCCAGCAGCCTGGGAACCGAACAGGATGAGCAGTTCTTC. As protein: CASSLGTEQDEQFF.

The rearrangement joins TRBV6-6 to TRBJ1-1; unclear D gene. Germline CDR1 MNHNY, CDR2 SVGAGI (reference sequence). V shed 1 base and J shed 3 bases, with 15 bases lying between them. The CDR3 has 16 residues. This chain's CDR3 is CASSYWLRHRDTEAFF. In nucleotides, the CDR3 is TGTGCCAGCAGTTACTGGCTTAGACATAGGGACACTGAAGCTTTCTTT.

With respect to this clonotype: A much more abundant neighbour one base away suggests this may be a read error. The CDR3 region has the DNA TGTGCCAGCAGCTTAGGACTTAGTAGGGGACGTTACCAAGAGACCCAGTGCTTC. It translates to CASSLGLSRGRYQETQCF. The V and J genes are TRBV7-8 and TRBJ2-5; the D call may be TRBD1 or TRBD2 (5 bases each). From germline, CDR1 is SGHVS and CDR2 FQNEAQ. The CDR3 spans 18 residues.

This clonotype was counted a few times. The chain recombines TRBV7-8 with TRBJ2-2, with D unclear. The germline gives CDR1 SGHVS, CDR2 FQNEAQ. The CDR3 runs to 13 residues. V was trimmed by 1 base and J by 5 bases, leaving 5 bases between them. CDR3 residues: CASSLVRTGELFF. In DNA, the CDR3 is TGTGCCAGCAGCTTAGTCCGTACCGGGGAGCTGTTTTTT.

This clonotype was counted between two and nine times. The chain is built from TRBV12-5 and TRBJ2-3; weak D call: TRBD1 (5 bases). The CDR3 extends over 15 amino acids. V shed 6 bases and J shed 4 bases, with 17 bases lying between them. CDR1 is LGHNT, CDR2 FRNRAP, per germline. The CDR3: CASGPTVGVPDTQYF. CDR3 DNA sequence: TGTGCTAGTGGCCCCACCGTAGGGGTTCCAGATACGCAGTATTTT.

The V and J genes are TRBV4-3 and TRBJ2-1, with unresolved D. CDR1 is LGHNA, CDR2 YSLEER, per germline. This CDR3 has 16 residues. The ends were cut back, 1 base at V and 6 bases at J, with 16 bases in the middle. The CDR3 coding sequence is TGCGCCAGCAGCCAAGGTGCGGCGTCACGGGTCAATGAGCAGTTCTTC. It codes for CASSQGAASRVNEQFF.

The rearrangement uses TRBV14 and TRBJ2-2; the D gene could be TRBD1 or TRBD2 (5 bases each). V was trimmed by 0 bases and J by 5 bases, leaving 16 bases between them. Looked up from germline, CDR1 is SGHDN and CDR2 is FVKESK. The CDR3 runs 17 residues. This chain's CDR3 is CASSQDIRGTATGELFF. The CDR3 nucleotides read TGTGCCAGCAGCCAAGATATTAGAGGGACGGCGACCGGGGAGCTGTTTTTT. The full variable domain, its missing parts supplied by reference TRBV14 and TRBJ2-2, is EAGVTQFPSHSVIEKGQTVTLRCDPISGHDNLYWYRRVMGKEIKFLLHFVKESKQDESGMPNNRFLAERTGGTYSTLKVQPAELEDSGVYFCASSQDIRGTATGELFFGEGSRLTVL.

The chain is built from TRBV7-9 and TRBJ2-2, with TRBD1 matching over 9 bases. With 7 bases clipped from V and 7 bases from J, the junction kept 10 bases outside the gene matches. This CDR3 spans 15 amino acids. Germline loops: CDR1 SEHNR, CDR2 FQNEAQ (reference sequence). CDR3 protein: CASTSPGQGHGELFF. As DNA, the CDR3 is TGTGCCAGCACCTCTCCCGGACAGGGGCACGGGGAGCTGTTTTTT.

The genes are TRBV14 and TRBJ2-1, with 9 nucleotides matching TRBD2. The length of the CDR3 is 17 residues. The trim removed 0 bases at V and 6 bases at J, leaving 9 bases unmatched. Germline V gene sequence: CDR1 SGHDN, CDR2 FVKESK. The CDR3 is CASSQDGKRGATNEQFF. DNA for the CDR3: TGTGCCAGCAGCCAAGATGGCAAGCGGGGGGCAACCAATGAGCAGTTCTTC.